This T cell receptor (beta chain) emerged from a study of early T cells in non-severe SARS-CoV-2 infection. About this clonotype itself: Its target is unknown.

V lost 7 bases and J lost 6, with 19 bases in between. The V gene's germline CDR1 is LNHDA and CDR2 SQIVND (reference sequence). The CDR3 consists of 15 residues. Study results and caveats: The VDJdb matching leaned toward anti-spike CD8 responses and overlooked private and CD4 specificities.

TCRdb re-called the 5' RACE reads with MiXCR, one entry per CDR3 protein. The sample lists approximately 50,000 distinct CDR3 sequences; around 9.1% were seen once. The TCR originated in an adult who was a healthcare worker with PCR-confirmed SARS-CoV-2 infection or an uninfected control (not recorded which). The chain joins TRBV19 to TRBJ2-1, with D tentatively TRBD2 (6 bases). What was sequenced was whole blood. In nucleotides, the CDR3 is TGTGCCAGTACCCCGGGACTCCTTGGGGGCAATGAGCAGTTCTTC. Its translation: CASTPGLLGGNEQFF.